The clone carrying this TCR beta chain was observed once. No antigen is known for it. PCR employed 60 Vbeta and 13 Jbeta primers. TCRdb's table, derived via immunoSEQ multiplex PCR, lists solely in-frame clones and lacks some. This table holds about 130,000 clones, roughly 85% found once. The V gene lost 3 bases and the J gene lost 11 bases, with 16 bases spanning the gap. Germline V gives CDR1 LNHNV, CDR2 YYDKDF (reference sequence). The CDR3 length is 13 residues. The data belong to a study of cytomegalovirus exposure and HLA in healthy donors. Notes on the study in general: It was reported that TCR beta sequences correctly inferred the HLA-A and HLA-B alleles for most subjects.

The genes are TRBV15 and TRBJ2-5; a possible D gene is TRBD2 (6 bases). Material for sequencing was PBMCs. This clonotype was obtained from a man in his forties or fifties in good health and CMV-seropositive. The CDR3 is CATSREGTTGQYF. DNA of the CDR3: TGTGCCACCAGCAGGGAGGGAACTACCGGGCAGTACTTC.